Following are 17 T cell receptor beta chains from one sample sequenced in a study of OX40 agonist ivuxolimab in advanced cancers. Produced via immunoSEQ multiplex PCR; TCRdb's table is partial and in-frame only. The data contain 25,000 to 35,000 clones, 86% of them singletons. Sequencing was performed on CD4+ or CD8+ T cells sorted from blood, taken in a trial of the OX40 agonist ivuxolimab. Source of these receptors: an adult with an advanced solid tumor such as melanoma, head and neck, liver or kidney cancer.

A word on this clone: The junction and the germline gene differ at one end; a read error may be behind it. The DNA of the CDR3 is TGTGCTAGCAGCCCAGGACTAGGCGCCTATGAGCAGTTCTTC. Protein: CASSPGLGAYEQFF. The rearrangement uses TRBV7-7 and TRBJ2-1, with 7 bases matching TRBD2. From germline, CDR1 is SSHAT and CDR2 FNYEAQ (reference sequence). The length of the CDR3 is 14 residues. Complete variable domain (other parts from reference TRBV7-7 and TRBJ2-1): GAGVSQSPRYKVTKRGQDVTLRCDPISSHATLYWYQQALGQGPEFLTYFNYEAQPDKSGLPSDRFSAERPEGSISTLTIQRTEQRDSAMYRCASSPGLGAYEQFFGPGTRLTVL.

The rearrangement joins TRBV7-2 to TRBJ2-5; 8 bases align to TRBD1. The closer fit of TRBJ2-7 to the DNA end suggests the J call may be wrong. The CDR3 is 15 residues long. Germline values: CDR1 SGHTA, CDR2 FQGNSA. This chain's CDR3 is CASSLTGAGKNEQYF. In nucleotides, the CDR3 is TGTGCCAGCAGCTTGACAGGGGCAGGGAAAAACGAGCAGTACTTC.

V is TRBV5-6 and J is TRBJ2-5; D is unclear. From germline, CDR1 is SGHDT and CDR2 YYEEEE. V was cut by 4 bases and J by 0 bases, with 10 bases left in between. The CDR3 is 14 residues long. The CDR3 coding sequence is TGTGCCAGCAGCAACCGAGGATACCAAGAGACCCAGTACTTC. Translation: CASSNRGYQETQYF.

The chain is built from TRBV10-1 and TRBJ2-7; the D gene could be TRBD1 or TRBD2 (5 bases each). Trimming removed 0 bases from V and 6 bases from J, with 9 bases in between. The CDR3 covers 13 residues. Looked up from germline, CDR1 is WNHNN and CDR2 is SYGVQD (reference sequence). DNA of the CDR3: TGCGCCAGCAGTGAGTCCGGGGCTGGCGAGCAGTACTTC. Its translation: CASSESGAGEQYF.

This clone is deemed medium-sized (0.01 to 0.1%). The CDR3 loop is CASSIGAGGGTEAFF. The DNA of the CDR3 is TGTGCCAGTAGTATAGGGGCAGGGGGAGGCACTGAAGCTTTCTTT. The chain has TRBV19 and TRBJ1-1; 7 nucleotides agree with TRBD1. Germline CDR1 LNHDA, CDR2 SQIVND (reference sequence). J gave up 4 bases and V 1 base, and 6 bases lay outside the gene matches. This CDR3 region has 15 residues. The full variable domain, completed using reference TRBV19 and TRBJ1-1, is DGGITQSPKYLFRKEGQNVTLSCEQNLNHDAMYWYRQDPGQGLRLIYYSQIVNDFQKGDIAEGYSVSREKKESFPLTVTSAQKNPTAFYLCASSIGAGGGTEAFFGQGTRLTVV.

This clone was detected once. This chain links TRBV14 with TRBJ2-1; no definite D call. The germline CDR1 and CDR2 sequences are SGHDN and FVKESK. The CDR3 is made up of 13 amino acids. V lost 6 bases and J lost 5, with 11 bases in between. The chain's CDR3 is CASRSEGDNEQFF. As DNA, the CDR3 is TGTGCCAGCAGGTCTGAAGGTGACAATGAGCAGTTCTTC.

CDR3 nucleotides: TGTGCCATCAGTCGGGACAGTTACAATGAGCAGTTCTTC. It specifies CAISRDSYNEQFF. The V call is TRBV10-3, the J call TRBJ2-1; 7 positions agree with TRBD1. Germline V gene lookup returns CDR1 ENHRY and CDR2 SYGVKD. Trimming took 5 bases from V and 4 from J; bases not matched to a gene: 2. This CDR3 has 13 residues.

This clone showed up just a few times. The V gene is TRBV5-5, the J gene TRBJ2-7; 8 bases agree with TRBD1. There are 15 residues in the CDR3. Looked up from germline, CDR1 is SGHKS and CDR2 is YYEKEE (reference sequence). V trimming: 0 bases; J trimming: 7 bases; junction bases outside the gene matches: 9. CDR3 nucleotides: TGTGCCAGCAGCTTGGAGGGCAGGGGGCTATGGGAGCAGTACTTC. It translates to CASSLEGRGLWEQYF.

This chain links TRBV20-1 with TRBJ1-1, with unresolved D. The germline V gene has CDR1 DFQATT and CDR2 SNEGSKA (reference sequence). Between the trimmed V and J ends, which lost 3 bases and 10 bases, there was a span of 12 bases. The CDR3 spans 11 residues. Written as DNA, the CDR3 is TGCAGTGCTAGTCAAACTCGGGGAGCTTTCTTT. This translates into CSASQTRGAFF.

CDR3 loop: CASSRSRGQGNEQFF. CDR3 coding DNA: TGTGCCAGCAGCCGCAGCAGGGGACAGGGAAATGAGCAGTTCTTC. The J gene is TRBJ2-1, the V gene TRBV6-4; 9 bases are shared with TRBD1. This CDR3 is 15 amino acids long. Germline values: CDR1 MRHNA, CDR2 SNTAGT. J lost 7 bases, V lost 6 bases, and 10 bases had no gene match.

The rearrangement uses TRBV6-5 and TRBJ1-1; TRBD1 aligns across 8 bases. Trimming cost V 7 bases and J 3 bases; bases outside gene matches: 4. The CDR3 consists of 13 residues. CDR1 is MNHEY, CDR2 SVGAGI, per germline. The CDR3 DNA is TGTGCCAGCAAGACAGGGGTCCACACTGAAGCTTTCTTT. Translation: CASKTGVHTEAFF.

DNA of the CDR3: TGCGCCAGCAGCCAAGATTTGTCTCGCTCCTACAATGAGCAGTTCTTC. Translated, it gives CASSQDLSRSYNEQFF. The rearrangement uses TRBV4-1 and TRBJ2-1; D remains ambiguous. This CDR3 spans 16 amino acids. Trimming cost V 0 bases and J 0 bases, with 9 bases left between them. Germline V gene data show CDR1 as MGHRA and CDR2 as YSYEKL.

The chain combines TRBV5-1 with TRBJ2-5; a weak D match, TRBD1 (7 bases). Trimming removed 4 bases at V and 5 bases at J, with 18 bases between. Looked up from germline, CDR1 is SGHRS and CDR2 is YFSETQ. The CDR3 has 15 residues. The CDR3 region is CASSLRGDLRETQYF. CDR3 coding DNA: TGCGCCAGCAGCCTCAGGGGGGACCTCCGTGAGACCCAGTACTTC.

Of note for this clone: This CDR3 is also generated by other DNA sequences in the sample. V is TRBV2 and J is TRBJ1-1; D remains ambiguous. The CDR3 has 13 amino acids. Germline V gives CDR1 SNHLY, CDR2 FYNNEI. V lost 1 base and J 2 bases, leaving 5 bases between the germline ends. CDR3 in DNA: TGTGCCAGCAGTGAAGTCGTCAACACTGAAGCTTTCTTT. It yields the protein CASSEVVNTEAFF.

A word on this clone: A junction boundary mismatches the germline segment, possibly from a read error. The V call is TRBV19, the J call TRBJ2-1; TRBD1 might be the D (5 bases). This CDR3 comprises 15 residues. Germline V gene lookup returns CDR1 LNHDA and CDR2 SQIVND (reference sequence). The CDR3 DNA sequence: TGTGCCAGTACCCTCACAGGAAACACCTACGATGAGCAGTTCTTC. Its translation is CASTLTGNTYDEQFF.

This chain links TRBV28 with TRBJ2-2; tentative D call: TRBD1 (7 bases). This CDR3 has 15 amino acids. V was clipped by 7 bases and J by 3 bases, with 15 bases between them. CDR1 is MDHEN and CDR2 is SYDVKM in the germline V gene. The CDR3 loop is CASNPQGGHTGELFF. DNA for the CDR3: TGTGCCAGCAATCCCCAGGGGGGTCACACCGGGGAGCTGTTTTTT.

This chain uses TRBV2 with TRBJ1-1, with a tentative D call TRBD1 (6 bases). Trimming removed 5 bases from V and 6 bases from J, with 13 bases in between. Per the germline V gene, CDR1 is SNHLY and CDR2 is FYNNEI. The CDR3 runs to 13 residues. CDR3 amino acids: CASSRGQNAEAFF. The CDR3 nucleotides read TGTGCCAGCAGTAGGGGACAAAACGCTGAAGCTTTCTTT.